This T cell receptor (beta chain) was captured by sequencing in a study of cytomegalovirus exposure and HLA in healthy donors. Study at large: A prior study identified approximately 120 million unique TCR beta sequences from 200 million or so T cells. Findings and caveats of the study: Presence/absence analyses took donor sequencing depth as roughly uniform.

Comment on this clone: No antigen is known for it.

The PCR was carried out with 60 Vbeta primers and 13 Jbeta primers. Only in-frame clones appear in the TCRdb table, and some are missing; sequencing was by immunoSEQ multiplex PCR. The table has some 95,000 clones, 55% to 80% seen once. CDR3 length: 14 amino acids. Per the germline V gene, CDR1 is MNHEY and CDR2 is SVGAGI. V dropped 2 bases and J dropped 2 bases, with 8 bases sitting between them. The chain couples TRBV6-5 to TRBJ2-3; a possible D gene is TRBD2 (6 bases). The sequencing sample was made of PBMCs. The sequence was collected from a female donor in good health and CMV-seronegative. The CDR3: CASSYRGLTDTQYF. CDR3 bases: TGTGCCAGCAGTTACAGGGGACTCACAGATACGCAGTATTTT.